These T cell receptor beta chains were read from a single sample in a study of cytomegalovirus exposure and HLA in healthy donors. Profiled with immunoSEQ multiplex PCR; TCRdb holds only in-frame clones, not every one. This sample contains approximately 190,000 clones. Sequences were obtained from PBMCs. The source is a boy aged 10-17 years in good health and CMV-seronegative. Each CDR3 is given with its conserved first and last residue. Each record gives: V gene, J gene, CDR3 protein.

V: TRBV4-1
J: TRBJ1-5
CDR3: CASSQDMSGPTLDQPQHF

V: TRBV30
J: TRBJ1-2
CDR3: CAWITGGAGYGYTF

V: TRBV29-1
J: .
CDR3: CSVAPRGAQGYEQYF

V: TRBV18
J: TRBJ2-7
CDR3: CASSPPAGRGSEQYF

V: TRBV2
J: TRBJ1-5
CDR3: CASRRGGASGQPQHF

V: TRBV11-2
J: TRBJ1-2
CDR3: CASRPTGAYYGYTF

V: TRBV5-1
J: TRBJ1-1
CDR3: CASQSGGSLNTEAFF

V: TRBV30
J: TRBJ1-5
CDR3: CAWSAGSEYQPQHF

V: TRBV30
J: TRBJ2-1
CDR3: CAWRWGGNNEQFF

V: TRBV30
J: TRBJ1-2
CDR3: CAWSVGYWGGSYGYTF

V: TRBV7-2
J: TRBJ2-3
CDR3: CASAPTGTGPDTQYF

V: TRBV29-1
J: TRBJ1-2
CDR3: CSVDSRRPNYGYTF

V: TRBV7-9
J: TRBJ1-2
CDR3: CASSLHAENYGYTF

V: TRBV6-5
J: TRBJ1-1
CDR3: CASNLLGGKEF

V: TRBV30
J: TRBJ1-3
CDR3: CASAGSYGNTIYF

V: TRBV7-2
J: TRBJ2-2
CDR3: CASSLGTNTGELFF

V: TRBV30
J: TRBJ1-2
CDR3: CAWSGQGAQGYTF

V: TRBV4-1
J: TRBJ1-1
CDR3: CASSTRPGQPYTEAFF

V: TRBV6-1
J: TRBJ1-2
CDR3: CASRMTGQLYGYTF

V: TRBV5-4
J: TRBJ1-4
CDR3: CASSLGGGVPHEKLFF

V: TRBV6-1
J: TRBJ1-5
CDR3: CASRSVGQGPQPQHF

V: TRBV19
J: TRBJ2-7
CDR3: CASSIDHGWDSYYEQYF

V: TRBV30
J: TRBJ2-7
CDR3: CAWSVGRGYEQYF

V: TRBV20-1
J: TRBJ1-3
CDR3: CSAGEVNTIYF

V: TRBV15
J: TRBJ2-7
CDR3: CATSRDSGTGRQQYF

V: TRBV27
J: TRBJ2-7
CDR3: CASSPSDRSYEQYF

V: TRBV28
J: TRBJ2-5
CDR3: CASSLSRQDRGGETQYF

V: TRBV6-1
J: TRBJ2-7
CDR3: CASSEGTSGGQYF

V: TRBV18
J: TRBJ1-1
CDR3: CASSPLDSTEAFF

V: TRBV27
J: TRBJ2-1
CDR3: CASSLRGYNEQFF

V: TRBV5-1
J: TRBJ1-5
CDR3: CASSLVRTVLQPQHF

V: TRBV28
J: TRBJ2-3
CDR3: CASDRGTDTQYF

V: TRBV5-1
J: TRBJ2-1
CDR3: CASSGDSGGPSYNEQFF

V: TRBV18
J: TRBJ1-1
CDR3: CASSLGQGVGAFF

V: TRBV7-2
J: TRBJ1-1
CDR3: CASSLIGATEAFF

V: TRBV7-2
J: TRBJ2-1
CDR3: CASSLRGGVSYNEQFF

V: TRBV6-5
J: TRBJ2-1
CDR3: CASRNAGGPYNEQFF

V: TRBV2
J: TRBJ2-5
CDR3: CASRAGETQYF

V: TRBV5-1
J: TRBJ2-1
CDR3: CASSLELAVNNEQFF

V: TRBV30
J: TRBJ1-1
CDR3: CAWDSMNTEAFF